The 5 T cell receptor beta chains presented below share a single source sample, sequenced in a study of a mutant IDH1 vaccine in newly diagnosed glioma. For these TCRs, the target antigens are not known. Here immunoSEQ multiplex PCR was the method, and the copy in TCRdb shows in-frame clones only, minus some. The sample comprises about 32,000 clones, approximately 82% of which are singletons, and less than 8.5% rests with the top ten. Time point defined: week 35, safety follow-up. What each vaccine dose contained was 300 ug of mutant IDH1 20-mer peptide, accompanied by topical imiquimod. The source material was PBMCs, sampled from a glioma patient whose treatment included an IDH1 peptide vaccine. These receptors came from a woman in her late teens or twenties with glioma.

CDR3 amino acids: CASSPTGQGAFF. DNA of the CDR3: TGTGCCAGCAGCCCCACAGGACAGGGAGCTTTCTTT. The chain joins TRBV11-1 to TRBJ1-1, with 8 bases fitting TRBD1. This CDR3 has 12 amino acids. Germline V CDR1 and CDR2: SGHAT, FQDESV (reference sequence). V lost 5 bases to trimming and J lost 10 bases; unmatched junction nucleotides: 6.

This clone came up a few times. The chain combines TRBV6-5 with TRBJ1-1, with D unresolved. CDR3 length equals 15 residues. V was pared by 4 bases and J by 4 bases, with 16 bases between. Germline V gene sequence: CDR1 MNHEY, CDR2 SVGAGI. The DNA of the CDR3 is TGTGCCAGCAGTTCACTTATAAGAGCTGGCACTGAAGCTTTCTTT. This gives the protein CASSSLIRAGTEAFF.

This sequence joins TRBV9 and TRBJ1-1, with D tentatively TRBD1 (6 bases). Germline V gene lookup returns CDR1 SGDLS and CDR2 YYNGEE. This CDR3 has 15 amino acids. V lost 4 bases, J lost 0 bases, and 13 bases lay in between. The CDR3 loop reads CASSPGQILNTEAFF. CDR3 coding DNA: TGTGCCAGCAGCCCAGGACAGATACTGAACACTGAAGCTTTCTTT.

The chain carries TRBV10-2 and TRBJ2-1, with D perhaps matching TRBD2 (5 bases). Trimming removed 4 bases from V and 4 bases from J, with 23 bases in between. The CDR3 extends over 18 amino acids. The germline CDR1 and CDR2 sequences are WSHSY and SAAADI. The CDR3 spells CASSVRGRLSPVYNEQFF. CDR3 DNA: TGCGCCAGCAGTGTTAGAGGGAGACTCTCTCCCGTATACAATGAGCAGTTCTTC.

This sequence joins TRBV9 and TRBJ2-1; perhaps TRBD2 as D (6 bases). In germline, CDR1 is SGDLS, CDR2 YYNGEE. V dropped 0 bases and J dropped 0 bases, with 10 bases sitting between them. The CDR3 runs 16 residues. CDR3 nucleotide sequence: TGTGCCAGCAGCGTAGCGGGACTGAGCTCCTACAATGAGCAGTTCTTC. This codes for CASSVAGLSSYNEQFF.